These 14 T cell receptor beta chains originate from one sample sequenced in a study of T cells after yellow fever vaccination. TCRdb re-called the 5' RACE reads with MiXCR, one entry per CDR3 protein. The table has approximately 300,000 distinct CDR3 sequences, over 10% seen once. The sequencing used CD4+ T cells sorted from PBMCs, collected 45 days after the yellow fever booster vaccination. The receptor set was obtained from a young man who received the YFV17D yellow fever vaccine.

This sequence joins TRBV4-2 and TRBJ2-3; D not certain. The CDR3 sequence is 13 residues long. Trimming removed 3 bases at V and 6 bases at J, with 10 bases between. Germline CDR1 LGHNA, CDR2 YNFKEQ. CDR3 amino acids: CASSHDPGDTQYF. CDR3 coding DNA: TGTGCCAGCAGCCATGACCCCGGTGATACGCAGTATTTT.

This chain links TRBV9 with TRBJ2-7, with TRBD2 matching 11 bases. The CDR3 is 16 residues long. The trim removed 2 bases at V and 0 bases at J, leaving 4 bases unmatched. CDR1 and CDR2 from the germline V gene are SGDLS and YYNGEE. CDR3 region: CASSVSTSGASYEQYF. The CDR3, as DNA: TGTGCCAGCAGCGTGTCGACTAGCGGGGCCTCCTACGAGCAGTACTTC.

The table lists this clonotype with a count of one. The J gene is TRBJ2-4, the V gene TRBV30; D tentatively fits TRBD1 or TRBD2 (5 bases each). The CDR3 totals 14 residues. The V end was cut by 7 bases, the J end by 7 bases, with 20 bases between. The germline gives CDR1 GTSNPN, CDR2 SVGIG (reference sequence). CDR3: CASDRGLAGNIQYF. CDR3 DNA: TGTGCCTCCGACAGAGGGCTAGCTGGGAACATTCAGTACTTC.

The V gene is TRBV20-1, the J gene TRBJ2-5; the D is unclear. This CDR3 has 12 residues. Germline V CDR1 and CDR2: DFQATT, SNEGSKA (reference sequence). The V end was cut by 0 bases, the J end by 5 bases, with 7 bases between. CDR3 DNA sequence: TGCAGTGCTAGAGATCCATCGGAGACCCAGTACTTC. This encodes CSARDPSETQYF.

This clonotype was counted between two and nine times. DNA of the CDR3: TGCGCCAGCAGCTTCCTAGCGGGAGTAGCCAATGAGCAGTTCTTC. Amino acids: CASSFLAGVANEQFF. The chain combines TRBV5-1 with TRBJ2-1; 10 bases map to TRBD2. The germline gives CDR1 SGHRS, CDR2 YFSETQ. The trim removed 2 bases at V and 6 bases at J, leaving 5 bases unmatched. The CDR3 is 15 amino acids.

This clonotype was seen more than once but under ten times. This sequence joins TRBV10-3 and TRBJ1-1; 11 bases fit TRBD1. This CDR3 spans 14 amino acids. Germline V CDR1 and CDR2: ENHRY, SYGVKD. V dropped 10 bases and J dropped 4; count of bases not matched to a gene: 8. In nucleotides, the CDR3 is TGTGCCACCAGAAGAGGGACAGGGGGCACTGAAGCTTTCTTT. Protein: CATRRGTGGTEAFF.

Concerning this clonotype: Relative to the germline gene, one junction end is altered; a read error may explain this. The chain has TRBV20-1 and TRBJ2-2, with a weak D call TRBD2 (5 bases). Germline V gene data show CDR1 as DFQATT and CDR2 as SNEGSKA (reference sequence). The CDR3 has 14 residues. CDR3 amino acids: CSTSLTSNTGELFF. The CDR3 DNA is TGCAGTACTAGTTTGACATCGAACACCGGGGAGCTGTTTTTT.

The genes are TRBV5-1 and TRBJ2-2; D not certain. Germline V gene data show CDR1 as SGHRS and CDR2 as YFSETQ. The CDR3 sequence is 14 residues long. V lost 4 bases and J lost 4, with 11 bases in between. The CDR3 coding sequence is TGCGCCAGCAGCCGGGCCCCTGGCACCGGGGAGCTGTTTTTT. It yields the protein CASSRAPGTGELFF. The full variable domain, its missing parts supplied by reference TRBV5-1 and TRBJ2-2, is KAGVTQTPRYLIKTRGQQVTLSCSPISGHRSVSWYQQTPGQGLQFLFEYFSETQRNKGNFPGRFSGRQFSNSRSEMNVSTLELGDSALYLCASSRAPGTGELFFGEGSRLTVL.

The chain uses TRBV6-5 and TRBJ2-2, with 9 bases identical to TRBD1. The CDR3 totals 15 residues. Germline-derived CDR1 and CDR2 are MNHEY and SVGAGI. Trimming at V came to 4 bases and at J to 3 bases, leaving 3 bases not matched to a gene. The CDR3 DNA reads TGTGCCAGCAGTTCCGGGACAGGGTACACCGGGGAGCTGTTTTTT. It encodes CASSSGTGYTGELFF.

This clonotype was seen a handful of times. The gene calls are TRBV10-2 and TRBJ2-2; 11 nucleotides line up with TRBD1. After removal of 8 bases from V and 6 bases from J, the junction contained 8 bases not matched to a gene. Germline V gene data show CDR1 as WSHSY and CDR2 as SAAADI. The CDR3 sequence is 15 residues long. The CDR3 nucleotides are TGCGCCAGCTTGCCGAGGACAGGGGGCCCCGGGGAGCTGTTTTTT. This codes for CASLPRTGGPGELFF.

The chain couples TRBV25-1 to TRBJ2-7; 9 nucleotides line up with TRBD1. The CDR3 consists of 13 residues. The germline V gene has CDR1 MGHDK and CDR2 SYGVNS. V was clipped by 6 bases and J by 5 bases; unmatched bases: 5. CDR3 loop: CASRGQGGHEQYF. CDR3 in DNA: TGTGCCAGCAGGGGACAGGGCGGCCACGAGCAGTACTTC.

J is TRBJ2-3 and V is TRBV12-3 or TRBV12-4; 9 bases map to TRBD2. CDR3 length: 14 amino acids. V shed 7 bases and J 4 bases; nucleotides not matched to a gene: 6. CDR3 sequence (DNA): TGTGCCAGCAAGCCGGGACTAGCAGCAGATACGCAGTATTTT. This encodes CASKPGLAADTQYF.

This clonotype was counted between two and nine times. The rearrangement joins TRBV7-2 to TRBJ2-5; 12 positions agree with TRBD2. The V segment lost 4 bases and the J segment 4 bases; nucleotides outside the gene matches: 4. Germline values: CDR1 SGHTA, CDR2 FQGNSA. This CDR3 contains 15 residues. The CDR3 sequence: CASSWTSGIRETQYF. The CDR3 bases are TGTGCCAGCAGCTGGACTAGCGGGATACGAGAGACCCAGTACTTC. Full variable domain (remainder filled in from reference TRBV7-2 and TRBJ2-5): GAGVSQSPSNKVTEKGKDVELRCDPISGHTALYWYRQSLGQGLEFLIYFQGNSAPDKSGLPSDRFSAERTGGSVSTLTIQRTQQEDSAVYLCASSWTSGIRETQYFGPGTRLLVL.

In its sample, this clonotype was seen a few times. The V and J genes are TRBV20-1 and TRBJ1-2; D gene unclear. The CDR3 is made up of 12 amino acids. CDR1 is DFQATT and CDR2 is SNEGSKA in the germline V gene (reference sequence). The V end was cut by 6 bases, the J end by 5 bases, with 13 bases between. As DNA, the CDR3 is TGCAGTGCCTCCGACACCTTTTATGGCTACACCTTC. Protein sequence: CSASDTFYGYTF.